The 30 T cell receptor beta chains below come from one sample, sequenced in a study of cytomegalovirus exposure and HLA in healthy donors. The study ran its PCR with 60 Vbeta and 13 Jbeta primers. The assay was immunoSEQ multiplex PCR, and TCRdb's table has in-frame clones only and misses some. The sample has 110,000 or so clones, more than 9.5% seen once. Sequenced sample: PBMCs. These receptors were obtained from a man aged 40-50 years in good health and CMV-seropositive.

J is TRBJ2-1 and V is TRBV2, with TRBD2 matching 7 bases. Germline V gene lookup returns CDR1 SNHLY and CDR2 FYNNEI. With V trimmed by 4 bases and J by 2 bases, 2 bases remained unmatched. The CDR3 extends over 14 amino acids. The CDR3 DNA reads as TGTGCCAGCAGTGGAGGGACTACCTACAATGAGCAGTTCTTC. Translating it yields CASSGGTTYNEQFF.

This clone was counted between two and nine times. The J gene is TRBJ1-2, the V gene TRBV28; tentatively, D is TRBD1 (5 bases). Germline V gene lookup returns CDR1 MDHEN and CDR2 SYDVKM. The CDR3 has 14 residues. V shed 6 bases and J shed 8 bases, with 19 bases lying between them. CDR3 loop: CASSPRQSLGGYTF. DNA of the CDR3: TGTGCCAGCAGCCCCCGACAGAGCCTAGGGGGCTACACCTTC.

The CDR3, as DNA: TGTGCCAGCTCACCGGGGGACAGGGCCCACGAGCAGTACTTC. Protein: CASSPGDRAHEQYF. This chain joins TRBV18 and TRBJ2-7, with 9 bases aligning to TRBD1. The J segment lost 5 bases and the V segment lost 3 bases, leaving 5 bases of the junction unmatched. This CDR3 spans 14 amino acids. Germline values: CDR1 KGHSH, CDR2 LQKENI.

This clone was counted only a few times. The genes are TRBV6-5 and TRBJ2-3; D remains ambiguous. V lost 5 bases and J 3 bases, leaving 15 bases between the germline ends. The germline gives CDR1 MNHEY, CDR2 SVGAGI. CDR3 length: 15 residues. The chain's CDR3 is CASSHSVKWTDTQYF. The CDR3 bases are TGTGCCAGCAGTCATAGTGTGAAGTGGACAGATACGCAGTATTTT.

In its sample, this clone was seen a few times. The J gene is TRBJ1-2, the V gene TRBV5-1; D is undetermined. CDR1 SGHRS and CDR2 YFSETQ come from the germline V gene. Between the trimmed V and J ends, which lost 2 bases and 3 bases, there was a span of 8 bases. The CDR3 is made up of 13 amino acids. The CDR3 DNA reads TGCGCCAGCAGCTTCGAGGGCTACTATGGCTACACCTTC. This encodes CASSFEGYYGYTF.

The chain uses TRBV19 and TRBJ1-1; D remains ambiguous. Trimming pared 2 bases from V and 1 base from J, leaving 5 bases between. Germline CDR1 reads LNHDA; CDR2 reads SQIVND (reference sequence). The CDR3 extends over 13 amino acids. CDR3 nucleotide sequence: TGTGCCAGTAGTATAACGCGGAACACTGAAGCTTTCTTT. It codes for CASSITRNTEAFF.

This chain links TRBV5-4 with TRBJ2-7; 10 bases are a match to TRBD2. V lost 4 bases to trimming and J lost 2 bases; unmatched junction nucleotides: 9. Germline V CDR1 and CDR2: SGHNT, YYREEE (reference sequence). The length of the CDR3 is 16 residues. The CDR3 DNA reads TGTGCCAGCAGCCCGCACACTAGCGGGGTGGCCTACGAGCAGTACTTC. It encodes CASSPHTSGVAYEQYF.

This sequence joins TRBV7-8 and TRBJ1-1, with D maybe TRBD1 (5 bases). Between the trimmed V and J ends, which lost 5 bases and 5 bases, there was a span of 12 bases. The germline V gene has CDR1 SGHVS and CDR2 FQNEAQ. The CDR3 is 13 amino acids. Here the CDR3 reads CASSILGQTEAFF. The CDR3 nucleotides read TGTGCCAGCAGCATCCTGGGGCAGACTGAAGCTTTCTTT.

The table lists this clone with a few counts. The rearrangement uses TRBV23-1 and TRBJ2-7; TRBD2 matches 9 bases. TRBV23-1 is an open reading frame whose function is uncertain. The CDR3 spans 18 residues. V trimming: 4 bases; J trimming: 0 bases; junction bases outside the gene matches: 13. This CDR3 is CASSPSRRLAVSSYEQYF. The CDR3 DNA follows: TGCGCCAGCAGTCCTTCCCGCCGACTAGCGGTAAGCTCCTACGAGCAGTACTTC.

The CDR3 coding sequence is TGTGCCAGTAGTATTCGGAGGAGTGGCACTGAAGCTTTCTTT. It translates to CASSIRRSGTEAFF. The chain recombines TRBV19 with TRBJ1-1; D not certain. V dropped 3 bases and J dropped 4 bases, with 12 bases sitting between them. The CDR3 totals 14 residues. CDR1 and CDR2 from the germline V gene are LNHDA and SQIVND (reference sequence).

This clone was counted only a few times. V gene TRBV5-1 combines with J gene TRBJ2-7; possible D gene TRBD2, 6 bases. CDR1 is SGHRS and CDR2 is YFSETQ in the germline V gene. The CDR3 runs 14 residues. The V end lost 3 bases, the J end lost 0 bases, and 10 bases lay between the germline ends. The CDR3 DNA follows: TGCGCCAGCAGCTCCGCGGGGTCCTCCTACGAGCAGTACTTC. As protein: CASSSAGSSYEQYF.

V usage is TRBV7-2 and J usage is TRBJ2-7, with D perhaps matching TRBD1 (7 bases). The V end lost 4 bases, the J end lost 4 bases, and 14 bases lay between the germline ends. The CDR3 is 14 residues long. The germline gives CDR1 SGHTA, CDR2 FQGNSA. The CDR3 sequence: CASSSLTGRYEQYF. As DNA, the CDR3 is TGTGCCAGCAGCTCTCTGACAGGGAGGTACGAGCAGTACTTC.

The CDR3 DNA sequence: TGCGCCAGCAGCGGCGGGGGGACAGACCAAGAGACCCAGTACTTC. This sequence encodes CASSGGGTDQETQYF. The chain has TRBV5-1 and TRBJ2-5; tentatively, D is TRBD2 (8 bases). Germline V gives CDR1 SGHRS, CDR2 YFSETQ. Deletions cut 4 bases from V and 0 bases from J, with 13 bases between. The CDR3 is made up of 15 amino acids.

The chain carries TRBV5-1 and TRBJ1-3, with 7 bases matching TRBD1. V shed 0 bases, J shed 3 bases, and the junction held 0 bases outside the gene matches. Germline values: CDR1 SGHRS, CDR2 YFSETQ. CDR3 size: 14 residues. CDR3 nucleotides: TGCGCCAGCAGCTTGGGGGACAGTGGAAACACCATATATTTT. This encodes CASSLGDSGNTIYF. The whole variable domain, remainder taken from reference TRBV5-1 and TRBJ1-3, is KAGVTQTPRYLIKTRGQQVTLSCSPISGHRSVSWYQQTPGQGLQFLFEYFSETQRNKGNFPGRFSGRQFSNSRSEMNVSTLELGDSALYLCASSLGDSGNTIYFGEGSWLTVV.

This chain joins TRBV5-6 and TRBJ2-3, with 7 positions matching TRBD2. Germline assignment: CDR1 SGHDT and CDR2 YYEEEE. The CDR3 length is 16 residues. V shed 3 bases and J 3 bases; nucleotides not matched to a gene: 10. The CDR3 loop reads CASSSPGLLATDTQYF. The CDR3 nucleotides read TGTGCCAGCAGCTCACCGGGACTACTAGCAACAGATACGCAGTATTTT.

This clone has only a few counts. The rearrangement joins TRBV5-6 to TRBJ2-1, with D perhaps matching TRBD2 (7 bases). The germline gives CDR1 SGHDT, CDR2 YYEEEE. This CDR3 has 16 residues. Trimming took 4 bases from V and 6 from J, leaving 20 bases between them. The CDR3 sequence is CASSPLGGGGSNEQFF. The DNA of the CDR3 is TGTGCCAGCAGCCCGCTCGGAGGGGGGGGTTCCAATGAGCAGTTCTTC.

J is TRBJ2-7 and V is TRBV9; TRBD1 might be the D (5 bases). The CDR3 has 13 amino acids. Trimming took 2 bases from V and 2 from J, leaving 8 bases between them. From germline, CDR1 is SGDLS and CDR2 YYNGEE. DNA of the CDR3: TGTGCCAGCAGCGTCTCAGGGACCTACGAGCAGTACTTC. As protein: CASSVSGTYEQYF.

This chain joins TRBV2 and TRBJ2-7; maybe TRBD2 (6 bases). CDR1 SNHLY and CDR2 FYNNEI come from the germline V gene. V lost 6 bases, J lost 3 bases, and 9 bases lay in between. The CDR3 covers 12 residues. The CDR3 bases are TGTGCCAGCAGCGGGACTTTCTACGAGCAGTACTTC. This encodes CASSGTFYEQYF.

CDR3: CASSFLGQGGNQPQHF. As DNA, the CDR3 is TGTGCCAGCAGTTTTTTAGGCCAGGGTGGCAATCAGCCCCAGCATTTT. J is TRBJ1-5 and V is TRBV28; D may be TRBD1 (5 bases). V lost 3 bases to trimming and J lost 2 bases, with 14 bases between them. The CDR3 spans 16 residues. CDR1 MDHEN and CDR2 SYDVKM come from the germline V gene.

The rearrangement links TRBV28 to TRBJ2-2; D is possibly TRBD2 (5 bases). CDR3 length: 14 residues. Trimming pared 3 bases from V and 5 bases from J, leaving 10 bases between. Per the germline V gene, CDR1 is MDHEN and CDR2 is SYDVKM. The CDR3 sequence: CASSLSGNTGELFF. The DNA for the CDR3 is TGTGCCAGCAGTTTGAGCGGAAATACCGGGGAGCTGTTTTTT. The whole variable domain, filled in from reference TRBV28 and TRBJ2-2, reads DVKVTQSSRYLVKRTGEKVFLECVQDMDHENMFWYRQDPGLGLRLIYFSYDVKMKEKGDIPEGYSVSREKKERFSLILESASTNQTSMYLCASSLSGNTGELFFGEGSRLTVL.

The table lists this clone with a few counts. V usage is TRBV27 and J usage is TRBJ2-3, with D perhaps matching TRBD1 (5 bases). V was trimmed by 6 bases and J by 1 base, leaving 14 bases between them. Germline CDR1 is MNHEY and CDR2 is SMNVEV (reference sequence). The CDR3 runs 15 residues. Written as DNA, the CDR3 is TGTGCCAGCAGACCAGGGTACGCGGGCACAGATACGCAGTATTTT. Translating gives CASRPGYAGTDTQYF.

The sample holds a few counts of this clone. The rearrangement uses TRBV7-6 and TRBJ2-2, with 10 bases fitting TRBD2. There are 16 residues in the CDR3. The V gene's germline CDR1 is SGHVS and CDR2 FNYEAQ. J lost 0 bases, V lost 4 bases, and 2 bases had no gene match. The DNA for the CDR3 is TGTGCCAGCAGCTCCGGACTAGCGGCGAACACCGGGGAGCTGTTTTTT. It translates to CASSSGLAANTGELFF.

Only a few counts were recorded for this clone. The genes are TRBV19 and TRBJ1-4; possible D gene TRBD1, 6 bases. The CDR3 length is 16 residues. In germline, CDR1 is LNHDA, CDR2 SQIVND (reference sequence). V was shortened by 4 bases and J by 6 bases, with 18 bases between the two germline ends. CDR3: CASSTLPQGIYEKLFF. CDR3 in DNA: TGTGCCAGTAGTACCCTCCCACAGGGAATCTATGAAAAACTGTTTTTT.

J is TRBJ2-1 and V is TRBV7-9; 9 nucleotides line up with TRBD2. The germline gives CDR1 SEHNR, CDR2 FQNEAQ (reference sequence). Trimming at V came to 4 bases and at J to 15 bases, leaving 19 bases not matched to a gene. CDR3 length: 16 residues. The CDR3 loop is CASSSLAAEIAGALFF. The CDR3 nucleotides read TGTGCCAGCAGCTCCCTCGCCGCCGAGATAGCGGGAGCCCTGTTCTTC.

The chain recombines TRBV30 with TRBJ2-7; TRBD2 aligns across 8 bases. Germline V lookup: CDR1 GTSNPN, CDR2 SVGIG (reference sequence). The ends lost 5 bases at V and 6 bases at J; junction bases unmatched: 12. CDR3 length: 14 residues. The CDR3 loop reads CAWGRAAGVGEQYF. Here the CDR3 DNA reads TGTGCCTGGGGTAGGGCAGCGGGAGTGGGCGAGCAGTACTTC.

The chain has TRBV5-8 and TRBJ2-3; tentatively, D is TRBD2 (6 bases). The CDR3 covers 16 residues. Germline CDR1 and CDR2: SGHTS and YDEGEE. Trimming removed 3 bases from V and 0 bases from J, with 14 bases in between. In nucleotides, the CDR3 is TGTGCCAGCAGCTGGGGGAGGTTTATAAGCACAGATACGCAGTATTTT. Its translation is CASSWGRFISTDTQYF. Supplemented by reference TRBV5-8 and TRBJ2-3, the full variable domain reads EAGVTQSPTHLIKTRGQQATLRCSPISGHTSVYWYQQALGLGLQFLLWYDEGEERNRGNFPPRFSGRQFPNYSSELNVNALELEDSALYLCASSWGRFISTDTQYFGPGTRLTVL.

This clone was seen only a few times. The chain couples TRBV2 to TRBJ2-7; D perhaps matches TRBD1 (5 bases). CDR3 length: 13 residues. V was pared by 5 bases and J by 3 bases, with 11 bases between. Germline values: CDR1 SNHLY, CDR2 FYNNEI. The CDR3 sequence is CASSRQFIYEQYF. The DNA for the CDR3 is TGTGCCAGCAGTCGACAGTTTATCTACGAGCAGTACTTC.

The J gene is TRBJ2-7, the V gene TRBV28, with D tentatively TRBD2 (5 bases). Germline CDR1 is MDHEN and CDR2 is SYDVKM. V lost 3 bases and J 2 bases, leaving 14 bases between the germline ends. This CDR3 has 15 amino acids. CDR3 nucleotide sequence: TGTGCCAGCAGTTTCAGGTCCGGGGTGGCCTACGAGCAGTACTTC. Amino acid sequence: CASSFRSGVAYEQYF.

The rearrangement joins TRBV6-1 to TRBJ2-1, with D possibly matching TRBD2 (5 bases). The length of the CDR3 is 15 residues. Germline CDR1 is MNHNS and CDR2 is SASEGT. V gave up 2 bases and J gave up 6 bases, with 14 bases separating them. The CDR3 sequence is CASSETRSRFNEQFF. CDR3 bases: TGTGCCAGCAGTGAAACTAGGTCAAGGTTCAATGAGCAGTTCTTC.

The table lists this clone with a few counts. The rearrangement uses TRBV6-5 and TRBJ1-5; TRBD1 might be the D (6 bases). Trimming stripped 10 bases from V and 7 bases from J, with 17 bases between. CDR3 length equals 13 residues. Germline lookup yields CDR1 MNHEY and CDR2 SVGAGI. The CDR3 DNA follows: TGTGCCACCAGGCCGACAGGTCGGCAGCCCCAGCATTTT. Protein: CATRPTGRQPQHF.